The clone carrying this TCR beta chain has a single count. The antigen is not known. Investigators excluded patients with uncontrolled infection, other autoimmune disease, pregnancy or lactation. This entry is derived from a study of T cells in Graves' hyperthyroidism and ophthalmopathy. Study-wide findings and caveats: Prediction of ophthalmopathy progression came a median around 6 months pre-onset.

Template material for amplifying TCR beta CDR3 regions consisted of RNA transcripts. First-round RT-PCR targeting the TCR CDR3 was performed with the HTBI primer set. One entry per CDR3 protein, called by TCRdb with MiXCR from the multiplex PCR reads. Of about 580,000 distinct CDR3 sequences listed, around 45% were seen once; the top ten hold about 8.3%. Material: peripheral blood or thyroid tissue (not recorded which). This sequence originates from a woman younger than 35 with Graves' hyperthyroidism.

The CDR3, as DNA: TGTGCCACCAGTGATTTCCCGGGACTGGAAGGGGCTCGGAATGAGCAGTTCTTC. Protein sequence: CATSDFPGLEGARNEQFF. The rearrangement uses TRBV24-1 and TRBJ2-1; a possible D gene is TRBD2 (6 bases). Trimming stripped 1 base from V and 7 bases from J, with 22 bases between. The CDR3 length is 18 residues. Germline V gives CDR1 KGHDR, CDR2 SFDVKD.